Listed here are 27 T cell receptor beta chains from one sample, sequenced in a study of T cells in Graves' hyperthyroidism and ophthalmopathy. From RNA transcripts, TCR beta CDR3 regions were amplified. Carried out on the TCR CDR3, a first-round RT-PCR used the HTBI primer set. MiXCR, run by TCRdb on the multiplex PCR reads, gives a single entry per CDR3 protein. The sample lists some 440,000 distinct CDR3 sequences, roughly 14% occurring once. Sequenced: blood. Every receptor here comes from a woman between 18 and 30 years old with Graves' hyperthyroidism.

This clonotype was counted a few times. The chain is built from TRBV7-9 and TRBJ1-2; D unresolved. The ends were cut back, 1 base at V and 2 bases at J, with 11 bases in the middle. The CDR3 contains 15 residues. Per germline, CDR1 SEHNR and CDR2 FQNEAQ (reference sequence). The CDR3 DNA follows: TGTGCCAGCAGCTTAGGTGACAAACCGAACTATGGCTACACCTTC. Its protein is CASSLGDKPNYGYTF. The complete variable domain, with remaining parts taken from reference TRBV7-9 and TRBJ1-2, reads DTGVSQNPRHKITKRGQNVTFRCDPISEHNRLYWYRQTLGQGPEFLTYFQNEAQLEKSRLLSDRFSAERPKGSFSTLEIQRTEQGDSAMYLCASSLGDKPNYGYTFGSGTRLTVV.

The J gene is TRBJ1-4, the V gene TRBV18; TRBD1 agrees at 7 bases. Germline assignment: CDR1 KGHSH and CDR2 LQKENI. The CDR3 runs to 18 residues. With 1 base clipped from V and 8 bases from J, the junction kept 16 bases outside the gene matches. The CDR3 spells CASSPLLPNRGGKEKLFF. The CDR3 nucleotides read TGTGCCAGCTCACCACTTCTCCCCAACAGGGGAGGAAAAGAAAAACTGTTTTTT.

This clonotype has a count of ten or more. The chain carries TRBV7-6 and TRBJ2-1; 12 positions match TRBD2. Germline CDR1 and CDR2: SGHVS and FNYEAQ. The V and J ends lost 4 bases and 8 bases, in that order; junction bases with no gene match: 6. The length of the CDR3 is 15 residues. The CDR3, as DNA: TGTGCCAGCAGCTACCTAGCGGGGGGGGCTCATGAGCAGTTCTTC. Amino acids: CASSYLAGGAHEQFF.

The chain's CDR3 is CASSQTPGLAGGADTQYF. CDR3 DNA sequence: TGCGCCAGCAGCCAAACACCGGGACTAGCGGGGGGCGCAGATACGCAGTATTTT. V is TRBV5-1 and J is TRBJ2-3; TRBD2 aligns across 15 bases. Germline values: CDR1 SGHRS, CDR2 YFSETQ. The CDR3 has 18 amino acids. The J segment lost 4 bases and the V segment lost 4 bases, leaving 10 bases of the junction unmatched.

This clonotype came up many times. The chain recombines TRBV13 with TRBJ2-3; D tentatively fits TRBD1 or TRBD2 (5 bases each). Germline assignment: CDR1 PRHDT and CDR2 FYEKMQ (reference sequence). V lost 4 bases, J lost 6 bases, and 11 bases lay in between. The CDR3 has 13 residues. CDR3 sequence reads: CASSSRGRDTQYF. The CDR3 DNA sequence: TGTGCCAGCAGCTCTAGGGGACGGGATACGCAGTATTTT.

This clonotype came up many times. The rearrangement uses TRBV28 and TRBJ2-5; 7 positions agree with TRBD1. CDR1 and CDR2 from the germline V gene are MDHEN and SYDVKM. The CDR3 totals 14 residues. V lost 6 bases and J lost 1; bases outside the gene matches: 5. DNA of the CDR3: TGTGCCAGCAGGGATCCAGGGGGCCAAGAGACCCAGTACTTC. Translation: CASRDPGGQETQYF.

This clonotype was found a few times. V is TRBV6-5 and J is TRBJ2-7; D is tentatively TRBD1 or TRBD2 (5 bases each). Deletions cut 6 bases from V and 6 bases from J, with 33 bases between. Per germline, CDR1 MNHEY and CDR2 SVGAGI. The CDR3 length is 19 residues. The CDR3, as DNA: TGTGCCAGCAGCTCAGGGTTTGGGCTAGCTGATATAAGGTCGTCCGAGCAGTACTTC. It translates to CASSSGFGLADIRSSEQYF.

This clonotype has a handful of counts. The chain recombines TRBV20-1 with TRBJ1-5; possible D gene TRBD1, 5 bases. The CDR3 sequence is 14 residues long. V lost 6 bases to trimming and J lost 6 bases, with 18 bases between them. CDR1 is DFQATT and CDR2 is SNEGSKA in the germline V gene (reference sequence). The CDR3 is CSALWGRGSQPQHF. The CDR3 DNA is TGCAGTGCCCTATGGGGTAGGGGTAGTCAGCCCCAGCATTTT.

This clonotype was seen a few times. V is TRBV12-5 and J is TRBJ2-1; TRBD2 aligns across 11 bases. The CDR3 is 16 residues long. CDR1 and CDR2 from the germline V gene are LGHNT and FRNRAP. V was clipped by 0 bases and J by 6 bases; unmatched bases: 4. For the CDR3, the DNA is TGTGCTAGTGGTTTGGTACTAGCGGGGGACCCCAATGAGCAGTTCTTC. The encoded protein is CASGLVLAGDPNEQFF. Variable domain in full (rest from reference TRBV12-5 and TRBJ2-1): DARVTQTPRHKVTEMGQEVTMRCQPILGHNTVFWYRQTMMQGLELLAYFRNRAPLDDSGMPKDRFSAEMPDATLATLKIQPSEPRDSAVYFCASGLVLAGDPNEQFFGPGTRLTVL.

On this clonotype itself: This CDR3 fails to terminate in the conserved phenylalanine or tryptophan, so it likely reflects a read error. V is TRBV2 and J is TRBJ1-3; D may be TRBD1 (6 bases). The CDR3 runs to 15 residues. V lost 6 bases and J 0 bases, leaving 12 bases between the germline ends. Germline CDR1 SNHLY, CDR2 FYNNEI. Here the CDR3 DNA reads TGTGCCAGCAGGGACACCAGGGGCTCTGGAAACACCATATATTCT. Encoded protein: CASRDTRGSGNTIYS.

This chain links TRBV7-9 with TRBJ1-3, with D possibly being TRBD1 (6 bases). The germline CDR1 and CDR2 sequences are SEHNR and FQNEAQ (reference sequence). CDR3 size: 19 residues. V was pared by 5 bases and J by 0 bases, with 23 bases between. As DNA, the CDR3 is TGTGCCAGCAGCCCCCAGGGGCTACCTCAATCCGACTCTGGAAACACCATATATTTT. This codes for CASSPQGLPQSDSGNTIYF.

The V gene is TRBV9, the J gene TRBJ2-7, with 8 bases fitting TRBD1. CDR1 is SGDLS, CDR2 YYNGEE, per germline. V lost 3 bases to trimming and J lost 2 bases; unmatched junction nucleotides: 10. The CDR3 spans 16 residues. The CDR3 region has the DNA TGTGCCAGCAGCGCCGGATCGGACAGGGAACCCTACGAGCAGTACTTC. It codes for CASSAGSDREPYEQYF. Full variable domain (missing parts from reference TRBV9 and TRBJ2-7): DSGVTQTPKHLITATGQRVTLRCSPRSGDLSVYWYQQSLDQGLQFLIQYYNGEERAKGNILERFSAQQFPDLHSELNLSSLELGDSALYFCASSAGSDREPYEQYFGPGTRLTVT.

The CDR3 bases are TGCGCCAGCAGCATCCACCAGGGGGCTGACACTGAAGCTTTCTTT. This sequence encodes CASSIHQGADTEAFF. The rearrangement uses TRBV4-1 and TRBJ1-1; 8 positions agree with TRBD1. Losses at the gene ends were 5 bases for V and 3 bases for J; bases not matched to a gene: 8. There are 15 residues in the CDR3. The germline CDR1 and CDR2 sequences are MGHRA and YSYEKL.

This clonotype was counted ten times or more. The chain has TRBV20-1 and TRBJ1-4; tentative D call: TRBD1 (5 bases). Trimming left V 4 bases short and J 6 bases short, with 18 bases between. This CDR3 spans 15 amino acids. The germline V gene has CDR1 DFQATT and CDR2 SNEGSKA (reference sequence). CDR3 DNA: TGCAGTGCTATCCGGGACCCAGGATCTGATGAAAAACTGTTTTTT. Amino acid sequence: CSAIRDPGSDEKLFF.

J is TRBJ2-1 and V is TRBV7-8; no firm D call. CDR3 length: 17 amino acids. The germline gives CDR1 SGHVS, CDR2 FQNEAQ. Deletions cut 1 base from V and 1 base from J, with 14 bases between. The CDR3 coding sequence is TGTGCCAGCAGCTTAGTAAGTCCTGGGGTATCCTACAATGAGCAGTTCTTC. This gives the protein CASSLVSPGVSYNEQFF.

The chain carries TRBV4-1 and TRBJ1-1, with 8 bases aligning to TRBD1. The CDR3 consists of 14 residues. V shed 3 bases and J 4 bases; nucleotides not matched to a gene: 4. Germline V CDR1 and CDR2: MGHRA, YSYEKL. Here the CDR3 reads CASSHNTGGTEAFF. In nucleotides, the CDR3 is TGCGCCAGCAGCCATAACACAGGGGGCACTGAAGCTTTCTTT.

This clonotype came up many times. This rearrangement joins TRBV7-9 to TRBJ1-2; 8 bases line up with TRBD1. Unmatched junction bases numbered 14, after V lost 6 bases and J lost 8 bases. The CDR3 has 15 amino acids. CDR1 and CDR2 from the germline V gene are SEHNR and FQNEAQ (reference sequence). CDR3 DNA sequence: TGTGCCAGCAGACACGGCTCGACAGGGGAGATCGGCTACACCTTC. It is translated as CASRHGSTGEIGYTF.

This clonotype was detected many times. The chain carries TRBV28 and TRBJ2-5, with 7 positions matching TRBD1. This CDR3 spans 15 amino acids. The V segment lost 2 bases and the J segment 5 bases; nucleotides outside the gene matches: 8. CDR1 and CDR2 from the germline V gene are MDHEN and SYDVKM. CDR3 bases: TGTGCCAGCAGTTTAAGAGGGGGCCGTGGGGAGACCCAGTACTTC. Encoded protein: CASSLRGGRGETQYF.

The gene calls are TRBV20-1 and TRBJ1-4; D remains ambiguous. CDR1 is DFQATT and CDR2 is SNEGSKA in the germline V gene (reference sequence). The V gene lost 3 bases and the J gene lost 8 bases, with 13 bases spanning the gap. This CDR3 is built from 13 residues. CDR3 amino acids: CSASWPLREKLFF. Written as DNA, the CDR3 is TGCAGTGCTAGTTGGCCACTTAGGGAAAAACTGTTTTTT.

This chain links TRBV9 with TRBJ2-7, with D maybe TRBD1 (6 bases). The V gene's germline CDR1 is SGDLS and CDR2 YYNGEE. V gave up 4 bases and J gave up 2 bases, with 13 bases separating them. The CDR3 has 14 amino acids. CDR3 DNA: TGTGCCAGCAGCACCAGACAGGCCCCCTACGAGCAGTACTTC. The encoded protein is CASSTRQAPYEQYF.

This clonotype was counted at least ten times. This chain connects TRBV11-3 to TRBJ2-2; no clear D. Per the germline V gene, CDR1 is SGHNT and CDR2 is YENEEA. V lost 5 bases and J 5 bases, leaving 18 bases between the germline ends. This CDR3 spans 16 amino acids. CDR3 loop: CASSPVYPPTTGELFF. For the CDR3, the DNA is TGTGCCAGCAGCCCTGTTTATCCCCCAACGACCGGGGAGCTGTTTTTT.

This clonotype has ten or more counts. This chain links TRBV12-3 or TRBV12-4 with TRBJ1-2, with 9 bases fitting TRBD1. V lost 5 bases to trimming and J lost 7 bases; unmatched junction nucleotides: 14. This CDR3 has 16 amino acids. CDR3 sequence: CASSRLRVQGAPGYTF. In DNA form, the CDR3 reads TGTGCCAGCAGTCGATTGAGGGTACAGGGGGCGCCTGGCTACACCTTC.

This clonotype was detected a few times. V usage is TRBV19 and J usage is TRBJ2-2; the D gene could be TRBD1 or TRBD2 (6 bases each). V dropped 8 bases and J dropped 0 bases, with 10 bases sitting between them. CDR1 LNHDA and CDR2 SQIVND come from the germline V gene (reference sequence). The CDR3 contains 14 residues. Here the CDR3 DNA reads TGTGCCAGTGGGGGGCTAGCGAACACCGGGGAGCTGTTTTTT. Protein: CASGGLANTGELFF.

V is TRBV18 and J is TRBJ1-6; perhaps TRBD1 as D (6 bases). V lost 3 bases to trimming and J lost 5 bases, with 17 bases between them. The germline gives CDR1 KGHSH, CDR2 LQKENI. This CDR3 is 17 amino acids long. In nucleotides, the CDR3 is TGTGCCAGCTCACCTCGTCAGGGGACTAGTAATAATTCACCCCTCCACTTT. The encoded protein is CASSPRQGTSNNSPLHF.

Turning to this clonotype: A much larger clonotype is one base distant, so this may be a read error. The chain joins TRBV6-2 or TRBV6-3 to TRBJ1-5, with 10 bases that match TRBD1. The CDR3 sequence is 17 residues long. Germline lookup yields CDR1 MNHEY and CDR2 SVGEGT. Trimming at V came to 4 bases and at J to 7 bases, leaving 13 bases not matched to a gene. The CDR3 loop reads CASSCISGTGVRQPQHF. The CDR3 coding sequence is TGTGCCAGCAGTTGCATCTCCGGGACAGGGGTTCGCCAGCCCCAGCATTTT.

CDR3 DNA: TGTGCCACGAGGGCCGAAGTTTTGGGCTATGGCTACACCTTC. This encodes CATRAEVLGYGYTF. The rearrangement links TRBV5-4 to TRBJ1-2; D not certain. V was trimmed by 9 bases and J by 4 bases, leaving 19 bases between them. Germline V CDR1 and CDR2: SGHNT, YYREEE (reference sequence). The CDR3 loop spans 14 amino acids. The variable domain in full, completed from reference TRBV5-4 and TRBJ1-2, reads ETGVTQSPTHLIKTRGQQVTLRCSSQSGHNTVSWYQQALGQGPQFIFQYYREEENGRGNFPPRFSGLQFPNYSSELNVNALELDDSALYLCATRAEVLGYGYTFGSGTRLTVV.

The chain uses TRBV10-2 and TRBJ2-7; D may be TRBD2 (6 bases). Germline V gene sequence: CDR1 WSHSY, CDR2 SAAADI. V was clipped by 0 bases and J by 5 bases, with 11 bases between them. The CDR3 covers 14 residues. In DNA form, the CDR3 reads TGCGCCAGCAGTGAGTCGGTCGCGGGGCACGAGCAGTACTTC. Encoded protein: CASSESVAGHEQYF.